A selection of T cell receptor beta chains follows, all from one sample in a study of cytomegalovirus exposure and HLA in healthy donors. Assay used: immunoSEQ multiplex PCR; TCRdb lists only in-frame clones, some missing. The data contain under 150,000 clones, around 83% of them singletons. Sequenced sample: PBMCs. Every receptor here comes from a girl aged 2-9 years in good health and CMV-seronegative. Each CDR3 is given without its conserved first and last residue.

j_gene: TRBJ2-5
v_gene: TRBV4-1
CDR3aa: ASSQGPTGGEETQY

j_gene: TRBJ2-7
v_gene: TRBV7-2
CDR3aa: ASSLMRGDSYEQY

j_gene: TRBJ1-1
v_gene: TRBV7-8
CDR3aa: ASSLGPRQGEGMDTEAF

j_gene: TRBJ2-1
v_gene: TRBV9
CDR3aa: ASSIRRTSSYNEQF

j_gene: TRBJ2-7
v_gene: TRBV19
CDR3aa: ASSAASGSYEQY

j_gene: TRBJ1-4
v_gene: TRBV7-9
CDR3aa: ASSLDRDRVVMGKLF

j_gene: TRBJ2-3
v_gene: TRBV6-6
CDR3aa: ASSYSSPTQY

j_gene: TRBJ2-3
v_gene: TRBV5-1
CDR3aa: ASSLTGTGGGSDTQY

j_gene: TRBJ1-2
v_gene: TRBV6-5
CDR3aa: ASSYSTTGSYGYT

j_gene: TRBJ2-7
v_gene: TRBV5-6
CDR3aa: ASSLLAYEQY

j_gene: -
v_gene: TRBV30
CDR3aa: ALGLAVYEQY

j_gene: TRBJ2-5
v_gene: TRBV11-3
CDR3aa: ASSWGEGREETQY

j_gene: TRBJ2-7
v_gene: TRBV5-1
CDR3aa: ASSFTPGQGSYEQY

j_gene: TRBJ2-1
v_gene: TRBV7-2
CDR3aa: ASSFFRGNEQF

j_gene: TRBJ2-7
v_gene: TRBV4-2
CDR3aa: ASRNAGGYEQY

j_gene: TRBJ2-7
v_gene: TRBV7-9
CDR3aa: ASSLGDRGPSNYEQY

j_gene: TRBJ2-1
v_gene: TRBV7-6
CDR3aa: ASSRRTGHYNEQF

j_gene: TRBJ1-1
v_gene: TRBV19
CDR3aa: ASSATRRQGRDTEAF

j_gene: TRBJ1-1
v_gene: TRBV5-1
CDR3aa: ASTINQGTEAF

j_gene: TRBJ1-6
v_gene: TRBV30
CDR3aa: AWSVHSVLDSPLH

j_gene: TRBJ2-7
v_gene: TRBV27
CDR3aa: ASSFSPIYEQY

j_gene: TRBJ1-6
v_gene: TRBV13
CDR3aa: ASSSRDRGSVSPLH

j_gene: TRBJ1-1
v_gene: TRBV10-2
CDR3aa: ASRWGTGELNTEAF

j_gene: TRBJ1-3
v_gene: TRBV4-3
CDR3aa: ASSQDSGNTIY

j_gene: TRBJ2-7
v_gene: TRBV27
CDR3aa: ASSWRPGTSGSYEQY

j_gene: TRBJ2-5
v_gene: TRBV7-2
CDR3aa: ASSLLSTSIGETQY

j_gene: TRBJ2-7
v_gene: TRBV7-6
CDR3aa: ASSLGQYEQY

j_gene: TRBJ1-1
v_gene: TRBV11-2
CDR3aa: ASRSVQGRTEAF

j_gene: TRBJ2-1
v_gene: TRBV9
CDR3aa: ASSVVGGLAGGPGEQF

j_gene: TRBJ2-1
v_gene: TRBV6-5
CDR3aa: ASSYPGTSGLNEQF

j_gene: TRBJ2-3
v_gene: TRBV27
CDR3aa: ASRAARNTDTQY

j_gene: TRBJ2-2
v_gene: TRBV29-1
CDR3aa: SVDGQAHGELF

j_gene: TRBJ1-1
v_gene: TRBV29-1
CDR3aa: SVEGQARLRNTEAF

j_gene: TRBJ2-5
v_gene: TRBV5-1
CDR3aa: ASSLPVAGAQETQY

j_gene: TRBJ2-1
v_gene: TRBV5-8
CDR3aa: ATHGTSGKNEQF

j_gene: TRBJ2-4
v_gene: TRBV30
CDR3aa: AWSAGQGVEHIQY

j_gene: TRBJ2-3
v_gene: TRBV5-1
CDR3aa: ASSGNPTDTQY

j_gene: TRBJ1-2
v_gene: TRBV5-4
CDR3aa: ASSPDRNYGYT

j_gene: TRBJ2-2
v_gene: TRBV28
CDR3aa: ASRTSGRASVPSPF

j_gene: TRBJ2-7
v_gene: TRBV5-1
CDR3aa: ASSLGQGASGEQY

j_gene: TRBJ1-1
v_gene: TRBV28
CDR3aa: ASKLGANTEAF

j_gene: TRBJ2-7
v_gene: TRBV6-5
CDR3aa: ASSYDRDTNMY

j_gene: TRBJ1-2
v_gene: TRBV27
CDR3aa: ASSLRDNYGYT

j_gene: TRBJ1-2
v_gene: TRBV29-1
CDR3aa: SVELGTGRANYGYT

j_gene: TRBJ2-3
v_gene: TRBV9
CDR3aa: ASSPTSPNPDTQY

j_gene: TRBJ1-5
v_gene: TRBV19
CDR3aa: ASSIQGQLQNQPQH

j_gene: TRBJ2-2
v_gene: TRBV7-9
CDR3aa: ASSLNTGELF

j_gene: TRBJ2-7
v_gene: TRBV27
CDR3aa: ASSPESSYEQY

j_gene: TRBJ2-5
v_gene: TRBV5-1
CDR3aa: ASSSGTSGQETQY

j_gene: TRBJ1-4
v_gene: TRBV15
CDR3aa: ATSSSLREKLF

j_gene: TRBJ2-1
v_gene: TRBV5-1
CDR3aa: ASSPLGTEIYNEQF

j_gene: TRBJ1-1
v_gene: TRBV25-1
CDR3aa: ASSERRGGNTEAF